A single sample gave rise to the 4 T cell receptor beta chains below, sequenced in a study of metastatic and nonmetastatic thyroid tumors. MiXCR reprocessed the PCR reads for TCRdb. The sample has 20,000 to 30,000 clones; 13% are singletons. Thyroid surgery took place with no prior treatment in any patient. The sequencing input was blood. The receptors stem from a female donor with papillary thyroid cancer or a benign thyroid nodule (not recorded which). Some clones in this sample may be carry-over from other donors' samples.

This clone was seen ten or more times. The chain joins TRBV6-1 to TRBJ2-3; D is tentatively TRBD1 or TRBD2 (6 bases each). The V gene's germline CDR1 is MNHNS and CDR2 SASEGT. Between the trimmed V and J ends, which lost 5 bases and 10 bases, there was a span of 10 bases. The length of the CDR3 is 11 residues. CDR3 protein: CASSLGGSQYF. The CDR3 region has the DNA TGTGCCAGCAGTTTGGGGGGCTCGCAGTATTTT.

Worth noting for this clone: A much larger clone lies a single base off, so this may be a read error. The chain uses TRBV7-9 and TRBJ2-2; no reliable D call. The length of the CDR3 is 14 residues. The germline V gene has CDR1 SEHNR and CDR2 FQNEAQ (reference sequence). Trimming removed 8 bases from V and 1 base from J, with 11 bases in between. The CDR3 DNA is TGTGCCAGCGCTACCAGAGGGAACACCGGGGAGCTGTTTTTT. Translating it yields CASATRGNTGELFF.

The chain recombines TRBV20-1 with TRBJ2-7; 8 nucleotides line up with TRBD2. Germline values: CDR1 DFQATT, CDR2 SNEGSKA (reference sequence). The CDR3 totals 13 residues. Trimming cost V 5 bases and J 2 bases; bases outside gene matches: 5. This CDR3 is CSAQREWTYEQYV. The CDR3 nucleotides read TGCAGTGCTCAGCGGGAGTGGACCTACGAGCAGTACGTC.

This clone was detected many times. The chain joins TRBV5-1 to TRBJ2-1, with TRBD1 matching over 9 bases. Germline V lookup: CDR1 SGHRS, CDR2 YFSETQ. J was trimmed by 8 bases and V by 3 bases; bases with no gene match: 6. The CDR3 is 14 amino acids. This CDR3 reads CASSWGQGGDEQFF. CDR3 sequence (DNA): TGCGCCAGCAGCTGGGGACAGGGCGGCGATGAGCAGTTCTTC.